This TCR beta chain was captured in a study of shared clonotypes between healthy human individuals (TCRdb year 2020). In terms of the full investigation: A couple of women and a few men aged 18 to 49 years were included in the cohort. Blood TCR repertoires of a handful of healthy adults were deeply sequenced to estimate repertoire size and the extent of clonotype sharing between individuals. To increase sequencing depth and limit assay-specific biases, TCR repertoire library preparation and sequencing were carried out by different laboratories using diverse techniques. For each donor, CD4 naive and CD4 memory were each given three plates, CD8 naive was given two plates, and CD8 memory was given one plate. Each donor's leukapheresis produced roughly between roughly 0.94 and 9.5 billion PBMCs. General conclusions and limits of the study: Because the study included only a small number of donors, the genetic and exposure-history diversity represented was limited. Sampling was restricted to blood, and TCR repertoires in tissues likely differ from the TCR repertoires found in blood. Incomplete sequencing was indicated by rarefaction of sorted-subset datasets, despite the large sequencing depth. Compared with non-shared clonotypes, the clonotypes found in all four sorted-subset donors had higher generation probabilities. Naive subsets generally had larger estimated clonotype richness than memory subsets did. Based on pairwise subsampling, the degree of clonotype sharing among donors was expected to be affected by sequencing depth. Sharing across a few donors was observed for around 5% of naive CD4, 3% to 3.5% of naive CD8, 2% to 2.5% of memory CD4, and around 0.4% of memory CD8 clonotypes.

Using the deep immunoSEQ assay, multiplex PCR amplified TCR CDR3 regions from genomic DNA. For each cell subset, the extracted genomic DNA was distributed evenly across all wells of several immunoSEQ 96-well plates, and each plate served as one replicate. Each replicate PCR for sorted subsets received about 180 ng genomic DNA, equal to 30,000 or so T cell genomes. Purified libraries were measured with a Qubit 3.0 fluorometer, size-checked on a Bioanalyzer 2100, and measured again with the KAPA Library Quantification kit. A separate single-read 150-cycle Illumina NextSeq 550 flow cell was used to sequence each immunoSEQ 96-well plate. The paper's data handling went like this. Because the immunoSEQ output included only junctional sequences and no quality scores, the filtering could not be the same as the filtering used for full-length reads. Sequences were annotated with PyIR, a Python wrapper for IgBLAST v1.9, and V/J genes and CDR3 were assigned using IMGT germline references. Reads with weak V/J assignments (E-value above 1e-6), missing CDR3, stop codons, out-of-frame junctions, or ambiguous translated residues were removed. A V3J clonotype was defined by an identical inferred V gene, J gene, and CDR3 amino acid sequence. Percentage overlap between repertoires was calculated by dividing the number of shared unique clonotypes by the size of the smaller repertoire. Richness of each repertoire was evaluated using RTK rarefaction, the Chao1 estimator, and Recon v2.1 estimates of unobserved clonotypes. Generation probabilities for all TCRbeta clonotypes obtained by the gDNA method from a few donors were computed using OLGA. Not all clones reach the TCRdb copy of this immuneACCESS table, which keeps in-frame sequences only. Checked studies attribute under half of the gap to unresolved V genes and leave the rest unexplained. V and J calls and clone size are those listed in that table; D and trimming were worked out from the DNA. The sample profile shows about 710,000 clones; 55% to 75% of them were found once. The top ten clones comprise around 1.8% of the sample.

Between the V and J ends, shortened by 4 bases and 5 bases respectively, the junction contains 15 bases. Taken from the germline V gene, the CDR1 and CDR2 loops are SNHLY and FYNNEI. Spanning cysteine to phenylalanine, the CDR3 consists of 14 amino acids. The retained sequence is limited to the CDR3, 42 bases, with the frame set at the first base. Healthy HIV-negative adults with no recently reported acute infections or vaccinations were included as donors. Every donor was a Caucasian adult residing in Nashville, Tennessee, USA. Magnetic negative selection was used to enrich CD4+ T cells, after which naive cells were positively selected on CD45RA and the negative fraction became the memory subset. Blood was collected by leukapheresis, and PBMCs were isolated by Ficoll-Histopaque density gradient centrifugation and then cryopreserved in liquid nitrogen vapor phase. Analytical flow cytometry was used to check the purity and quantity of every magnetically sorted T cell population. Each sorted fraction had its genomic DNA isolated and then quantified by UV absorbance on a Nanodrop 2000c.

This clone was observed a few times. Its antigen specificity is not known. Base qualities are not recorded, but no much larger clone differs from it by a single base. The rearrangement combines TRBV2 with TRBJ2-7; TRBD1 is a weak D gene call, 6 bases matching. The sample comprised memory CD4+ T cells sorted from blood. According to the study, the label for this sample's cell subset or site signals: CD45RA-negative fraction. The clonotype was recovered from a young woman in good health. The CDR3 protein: CASSVRGGVHEQYF. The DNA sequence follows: TGTGCCAGCAGTGTTAGAGGGGGAGTCCACGAGCAGTACTTC.